The text below deals with one T cell receptor (beta chain). Germline V gene lookup returns CDR1 LGHNA and CDR2 YSLEER. There are 13 residues in the CDR3. The V end was cut by 5 bases, the J end by 10 bases, with 16 bases between. The data originate from a study of shared clonotypes between healthy human individuals. This table comes from immunoSEQ multiplex PCR, and its TCRdb copy is limited to in-frame clones, with some not included. The sample carries about 2.3 million clones, under 95% recorded once. The sequencing sample was made of naive CD4+ T cells from PBMCs. Regarding subset: CD45RA+ positively selected. This sequence originates from a man aged 18 to 29 in good health. Some clones in this sample may be carry-over from other donors' samples. V and J are TRBV4-3 and TRBJ2-3; tentatively, D is TRBD1 or TRBD2 (5 bases each). CDR3 residues: CASSIGTGEAQYF. In DNA, the CDR3 is TGCGCCAGCAGCATAGGGACCGGCGAGGCGCAGTATTTT.